The T cell receptor (beta chain) described here comes from a study of cytomegalovirus exposure and HLA in healthy donors. Study-level results: Among CMV-associated TCR beta chains, most appeared HLA-restricted in a later analysis.

Comments on this clone: The antigen is unknown.

With 3 bases removed from V and 7 bases from J, the gap between germline ends came to 17 bases. The CDR3 runs 16 residues. Germline V CDR1 and CDR2: SGHRS, YFSETQ. The PCR made use of 60 Vbeta and 13 Jbeta primers. Assay: immunoSEQ multiplex PCR; the TCRdb copy retains only in-frame clones and omits some. The sample has about 130,000 clones, under 90% seen once. Sequenced material: PBMCs. This TCR came from a man between 18 and 35 years old in good health and CMV-seronegative. The chain links TRBV5-1 to TRBJ1-6, with D possibly being TRBD1 (5 bases). The CDR3 coding sequence is TGCGCCAGCAGCTCCCCAGGGAGGGGTTTGAATTCACCCCTCCACTTT. This gives the protein CASSSPGRGLNSPLHF.